The entry below gives a single TCR beta chain sequence along with its context. No antigen is known for it. These data originate in a study of blood T cells in healthy people across ages. Overall study findings and caveats: It was the long-lived donors that had more naive CD4+ cells and higher diversity than aged donors.

Primers used in a second PCR of roughly 7 to 11 cycles were a sample-barcoded 5' primer and a J-beta primer mix. Every molecule of cDNA carried a tag from a template-switch adaptor with 12 random nucleotides. Each CDR3 protein is one row after TCRdb ran MiXCR on the 5' RACE reads. This sample has around 1.7 million distinct CDR3 sequences, with approximately 30% found just once. Trimming took off 6 bases at V and 5 bases at J, with 21 bases between the two ends. Germline V gives CDR1 SNHLY, CDR2 FYNNEI. The CDR3 length is 16 residues. What was sequenced was blood. V and J are TRBV2 and TRBJ2-3; D call uncertain. The origin of this receptor is a woman in her twenties or thirties in good health. Written as DNA, the CDR3 is TGTGCCAGCAGCGCGAACCCCACCCGAATTGGAGATACGCAGTATTTT. Residues: CASSANPTRIGDTQYF.